The clone carrying this T cell receptor (beta chain) was picked up a small number of times. The antigen is undetermined. All sorted populations exceeded 95% purity. The sample comes from a study of beta chain features in type 1 diabetes. Investigators reverse transcribed all isolated RNA, so they sequenced expressed TCRB transcripts. Repertoires were generated with immunoSEQ multiplex PCR, while TCRdb's copy carries only in-frame clones and drops some. The sample lists hundreds of thousands of clones; roughly an eighth were seen once. The V gene lost 5 bases and the J gene lost 0 bases, with 12 bases spanning the gap. Germline loops: CDR1 SGHTA, CDR2 FQGNSA. The CDR3 is made up of 15 amino acids. Study-level results: Cells with high TCR expression could be over-represented by cDNA sequencing. A greater similarity of naive, central memory and Treg TCRB repertoires was seen among patients than among healthy donors. The study found moderately but significantly shorter TCRB CDR3s in all four CD4+ subsets of Type 1 diabetes patients. In these data, an HLA type influence on TCRB rearrangement remained unresolved.

The J gene is TRBJ2-3, the V gene TRBV7-2; D not certain. The receptor was isolated from a man aged 18 to 35 with type 1 diabetes. Sequenced sample: naive CD4+ T cells from blood. CDR3 bases: TGTGCCAGCAGCCTTAGGCAGGCCAGCACAGATACGCAGTATTTT. Its protein product is CASSLRQASTDTQYF.